This T cell receptor beta chain was found in a study of CD8+ T cells in alopecia areata. Notes on the study in general: Normal skin's resident alphabeta T cells are sequenced alongside lesional scalp T cells. It was lesional scalp, especially alopecia totalis/universalis, that showed higher clonality than normal scalp.

This CDR3 is built from 12 residues. With 4 bases removed from V and 7 bases from J, the gap between germline ends came to 13 bases. CDR1 and CDR2 (germline): SQVTM, ANQGSEA. For this clone: What it recognizes is unknown.

The treatment here: oral pan-JAK inhibitor, 5-10 mg twice daily. Specimens obtained from alopecia areata patients comprised lesional scalp punch biopsies and peripheral blood. Extracted RNA was reverse transcribed, and the resulting cDNA served as sequencing template. Here immunoSEQ multiplex PCR was the method, and the copy in TCRdb shows in-frame clones only, minus some. This sample has 150,000 to 200,000 clones, with approximately 56% found just once. The clonotype originates from a human donor with alopecia areata. V is TRBV29-1 and J is TRBJ1-2; D gene ambiguous. The material sequenced was CD4+ T cells sorted from blood, taken at week 4, from a patient treated with tofacitinib. The CDR3 sequence: CSVVKGRAGYTF. DNA for the CDR3: TGCAGCGTTGTGAAAGGGCGGGCTGGCTACACCTTC.